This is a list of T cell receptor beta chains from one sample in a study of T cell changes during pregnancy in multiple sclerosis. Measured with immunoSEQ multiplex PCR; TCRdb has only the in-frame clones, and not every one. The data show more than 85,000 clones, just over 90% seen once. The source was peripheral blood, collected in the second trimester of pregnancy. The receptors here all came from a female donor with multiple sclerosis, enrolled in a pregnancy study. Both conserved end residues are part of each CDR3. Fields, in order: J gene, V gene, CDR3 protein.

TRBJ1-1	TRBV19	CASSRTGATEAFF
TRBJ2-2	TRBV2	CAGSWTAAGGELFF
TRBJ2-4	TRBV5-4	CASSFEGTSKNIQYF
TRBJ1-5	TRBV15	CATSRDQGSQPQHF
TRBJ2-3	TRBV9	CASSVNGQYDTQYF
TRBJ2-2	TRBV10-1	CASSESTGGHGELFF
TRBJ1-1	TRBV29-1	CSVGLSVPGTALNTEAFF
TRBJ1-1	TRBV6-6	CASSYSRDEGTEAFF
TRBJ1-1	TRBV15	CATSRDRGKGTEAFF
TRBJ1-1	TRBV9	CASSLPPAEAFF
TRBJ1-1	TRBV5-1	CASSSAGTGGMNTEAFF
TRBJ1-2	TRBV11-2	CASSLTGYGYTF
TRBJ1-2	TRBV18	CASSGQGGGYTF
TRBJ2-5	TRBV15	CATSRDGTSGRRETQYF
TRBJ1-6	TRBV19	CASSMREGNSPLHF
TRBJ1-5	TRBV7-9	CASSETGGQPQHF
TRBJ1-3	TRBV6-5	CASSLQAGNTIYF
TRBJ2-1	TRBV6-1	CASSVSSGGYNEQFF
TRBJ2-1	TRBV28	CASSQTGAVYNEQFF
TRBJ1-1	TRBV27	CASSLNGNDRKAFF
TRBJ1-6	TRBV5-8	CASSLRSSNSPLHF
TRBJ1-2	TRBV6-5	CASSYSGVGGYTF
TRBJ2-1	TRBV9	CASSVATSGGLSSYNEQFF
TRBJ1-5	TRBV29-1	CSVGQGFNQPQHF
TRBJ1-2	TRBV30	CAWSVRGSGYTF
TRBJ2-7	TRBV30	CAWSEGHPYEQYF
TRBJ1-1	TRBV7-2	CASSFLTGSRGEAFF
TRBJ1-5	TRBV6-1	CASSDNRGAPRGNQPQHF
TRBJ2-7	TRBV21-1	CASSKASRGLPTYYEQYF
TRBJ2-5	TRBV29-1	CSVVGRETQYF
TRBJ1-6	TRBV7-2	CASSLPLQGKAPLHF
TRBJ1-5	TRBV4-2	CASSQDIRDRFNQPQHF
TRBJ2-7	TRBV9	CASSVAGTGGDEQYF
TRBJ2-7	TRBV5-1	CASRAGQYEQYF
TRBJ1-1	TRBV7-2	CASSLEQLGANTEAFF
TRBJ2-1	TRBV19	CASSILSNEQFF
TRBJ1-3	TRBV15	CATSRGGQRRVRSSGNTIYF
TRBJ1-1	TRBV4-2	CASSQARQNTEAFF
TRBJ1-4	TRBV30	CAWSAPGVANEKLFF
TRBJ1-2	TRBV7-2	CASSVDRGEGYTF
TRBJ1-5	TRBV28	CASSFPGEKNQPQHF
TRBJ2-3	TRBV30	CAWSVLDTQYF
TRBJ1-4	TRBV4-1	CASSRAGGWPGQGAHGEKLFF
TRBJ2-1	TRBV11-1	CASSPHLAGSSYNEQFF
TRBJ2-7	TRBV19	CASSTTSGVYEQYF
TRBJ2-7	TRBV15	CATSSNRDRGVYEQYF
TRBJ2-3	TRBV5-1	CASSRGTVSTDTQYF
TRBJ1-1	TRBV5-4	CASSFPRVGTEAFF
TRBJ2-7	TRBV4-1	CASSHQVTGFPYEQYF
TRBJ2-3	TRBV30	CAWALLAGGNTQYF
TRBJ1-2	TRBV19	CASSPGQGFPYGYTF
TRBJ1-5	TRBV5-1	CASSPDSLNQPQHF
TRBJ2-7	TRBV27	CASSLMRGGLAGGFSYEQYF
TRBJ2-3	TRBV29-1	CSVVRGNTDTQYF
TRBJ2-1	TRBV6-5	CASSQTSGLREQFF
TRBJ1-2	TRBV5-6	CASSLVQDYGYTF
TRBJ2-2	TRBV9	CASSVASEGVTGTGELFF
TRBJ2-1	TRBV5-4	CASSVGTSGIAYNEQFF
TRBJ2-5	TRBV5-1	CASSRQDTQETQYF
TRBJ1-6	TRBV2	CASSGQAPSSYNSPLHF